This T cell receptor beta chain was documented in a study of cytomegalovirus exposure and HLA in healthy donors. General study points: One cluster of highly shared sequence variants probably arose as a sequencing artifact. Further analysis was carried out later, and it showed several of the most significant clusters appearing linked to common viral pathogens.

This PCR relied on a set of 60 Vbeta primers and 13 Jbeta primers. Sequencing was performed with immunoSEQ multiplex PCR; in TCRdb, only in-frame clones are kept and a portion is missing. The data hold some 140,000 clones, with 76% observed a single time. Notes on this clone: Its antigen is currently unknown.

The V gene's germline CDR1 is KGHSH and CDR2 LQKENI. With 4 bases removed from V and 3 bases from J, the gap between germline ends came to 18 bases. This CDR3 has 16 amino acids. The source of this sequence is a middle-aged man in good health and CMV-seronegative. The sample consisted of PBMCs. The V call is TRBV18, the J call TRBJ2-5, with D maybe TRBD2 (6 bases). Here the CDR3 reads CASSLRPLANEETQYF. Written as DNA, the CDR3 is TGTGCCAGCTCACTAAGGCCTCTAGCGAACGAAGAGACCCAGTACTTC.